This T cell receptor beta chain was sequenced during a study of vaccination and CD4 T cells after COVID-19. Treatment noted: 10-day PBMC culture with coronavirus spike peptide pools or control peptides (ViraFEST assay). An Oncomine TCR Beta short-read assay was used to sequence the DNA from cultured CD4+ T cells. TCRdb reanalysed the PCR reads using MiXCR and keeps one entry per CDR3 protein. Of 13,000 or so distinct CDR3 sequences listed, roughly three fifths are singletons. The V gene lost 0 bases and the J gene lost 4 bases, with 12 bases spanning the gap. Germline values: CDR1 LGHNA, CDR2 YSLEER. The CDR3 consists of 15 residues. Worth noting for this clonotype: The antigen is undetermined.

This chain connects TRBV4-3 to TRBJ1-1; no definite D call. This TCR was sampled from a human donor who had recovered from COVID-19. The material sequenced was CD4+ T cells from blood, cultured in vitro. The CDR3 protein is CASSQERLRVTEAFF. CDR3 sequence (DNA): TGCGCCAGCAGCCAAGAAAGGCTAAGGGTCACTGAAGCTTTCTTT.